A single sample gave rise to the 28 T cell receptor beta chains below, sequenced in a study of cytomegalovirus exposure and HLA in healthy donors. The study ran its PCR with 60 Vbeta and 13 Jbeta primers. Clones were read by immunoSEQ multiplex PCR, and TCRdb kept only the in-frame ones, dropping some. The repertoire has over 150,000 clones, 77% of them found once; the top ten carry 3.7%. The sample consisted of PBMCs. The receptors here all came from a woman aged 55-70 years in good health and CMV-seropositive.

This chain joins TRBV28 and TRBJ2-1; possible D gene TRBD1, 7 bases. This CDR3 spans 17 amino acids. With 5 bases removed from V and 7 bases from J, the gap between germline ends came to 24 bases. CDR1 is MDHEN and CDR2 is SYDVKM in the germline V gene. In DNA form, the CDR3 reads TGTGCCAGCAGTCCGGAGGGGGGACAAATACAGGGGAATGAGCAGTTCTTC. Translating it yields CASSPEGGQIQGNEQFF.

In its sample, this clone was seen once. This chain links TRBV19 with TRBJ1-4; unclear D gene. V lost 5 bases, J lost 0 bases, and 10 bases lay in between. From germline, CDR1 is LNHDA and CDR2 SQIVND (reference sequence). The CDR3 runs 15 residues. For the CDR3, the DNA is TGTGCCAGTAGTGATGTAGATGCAACTAATGAAAAACTGTTTTTT. Translation gives CASSDVDATNEKLFF.

J is TRBJ2-1 and V is TRBV9, with TRBD2 as a possible D gene (6 bases). Germline CDR1 SGDLS, CDR2 YYNGEE. The ends were cut back, 0 bases at V and 10 bases at J, with 17 bases in the middle. The CDR3 spans 15 residues. CDR3 loop: CASSVVGRPKVEQFF. The DNA of the CDR3 is TGTGCCAGCAGCGTAGTTGGGAGGCCTAAAGTGGAGCAGTTCTTC.

The chain combines TRBV18 with TRBJ1-5; TRBD1 aligns across 10 bases. With V trimmed by 4 bases and J by 4 bases, 4 bases remained unmatched. The length of the CDR3 is 15 residues. Germline values: CDR1 KGHSH, CDR2 LQKENI. In nucleotides, the CDR3 is TGTGCCAGCTCACTAACGGGACAGGGGAATCAGCCCCAGCATTTT. This gives the protein CASSLTGQGNQPQHF.

The rearrangement links TRBV6-5 to TRBJ2-2; D gene uncertain. V lost 2 bases and J 6 bases, leaving 10 bases between the germline ends. The CDR3 has 14 amino acids. The germline CDR1 and CDR2 sequences are MNHEY and SVGAGI. CDR3 sequence reads: CASSYIRLAGELFF. The CDR3 nucleotides are TGTGCCAGCAGTTACATCAGGCTCGCCGGGGAGCTGTTTTTT.

This sequence joins TRBV11-2 and TRBJ2-1, with D possibly TRBD2 on 5 matching bases. CDR1 SGHAT and CDR2 FQNNGV come from the germline V gene. The CDR3 has 13 residues. The ends were cut back, 5 bases at V and 7 bases at J, with 12 bases in the middle. The CDR3 reads CASSPLGGNEQFF. The CDR3 DNA reads as TGTGCCAGCAGCCCCCTGGGCGGGAATGAGCAGTTCTTC.

This sequence joins TRBV10-3 and TRBJ2-1; 7 bases match TRBD2. Trimming at V came to 3 bases and at J to 5 bases, leaving 7 bases not matched to a gene. CDR3 length equals 15 residues. Germline lookup yields CDR1 ENHRY and CDR2 SYGVKD. The CDR3 DNA reads TGTGCCATCAGTGATGGGACTAACGGAAACAATGAGCAGTTCTTC. This gives the protein CAISDGTNGNNEQFF.

J is TRBJ2-2 and V is TRBV27; 8 bases map to TRBD2. The CDR3 runs 18 residues. In germline, CDR1 is MNHEY, CDR2 SMNVEV (reference sequence). V was clipped by 0 bases and J by 5 bases; unmatched bases: 11. The DNA of the CDR3 is TGTGCCAGCAGTTTATCCCCACTTAGCGGGGTAAGGACCGGGGAGCTGTTTTTT. Translation gives CASSLSPLSGVRTGELFF.

Remarks on this clone: One end of the junction varies from germline; a read error may be responsible. The CDR3 protein is CASSSDSLFSVANALTF. Here the CDR3 DNA reads TGTGCCAGCAGCTCGGACTCATTGTTTAGTGTGGCCAACGCCCTGACTTTC. The rearrangement links TRBV5-4 to TRBJ2-6, with D possibly being TRBD2 (5 bases). The CDR3 is 17 residues long. Germline loops: CDR1 SGHNT, CDR2 YYREEE (reference sequence).

The chain is built from TRBV28 and TRBJ1-5; the D gene is possibly TRBD1 (6 bases). The germline gives CDR1 MDHEN, CDR2 SYDVKM. V lost 1 base and J lost 6, with 19 bases in between. The CDR3 length is 17 residues. The CDR3 spells CASSLYTGRGVSQPQHF. The CDR3 bases are TGTGCCAGCAGTTTATATACAGGGAGGGGTGTTAGTCAGCCCCAGCATTTT.

V and J are TRBV5-6 and TRBJ1-2, with D possibly TRBD1 on 6 matching bases. The CDR3 is 13 residues long. V was trimmed by 2 bases and J by 4 bases, leaving 9 bases between them. Germline V lookup: CDR1 SGHDT, CDR2 YYEEEE. CDR3 sequence reads: CASSLQGPYGYTF. CDR3 in DNA: TGTGCCAGCAGCTTACAGGGACCCTATGGCTACACCTTC.

CDR3 amino acids: CASSAQGMGQPQHF. The CDR3 nucleotides are TGTGCCAGCAGTGCGCAGGGGATGGGTCAGCCCCAGCATTTT. The chain uses TRBV6-4 and TRBJ1-5, with D tentatively TRBD1 (6 bases). V was pared by 4 bases and J by 6 bases, with 13 bases between. The CDR3 is made up of 14 amino acids. The germline V gene has CDR1 MRHNA and CDR2 SNTAGT.

This chain uses TRBV7-3 with TRBJ2-4, with 7 bases fitting TRBD1. V lost 2 bases and J lost 11; bases outside the gene matches: 9. Looked up from germline, CDR1 is SGHTA and CDR2 is FQGTGA. This CDR3 has 14 residues. The DNA for the CDR3 is TGTGCCAGCAGCTTAGCCGGGACAGCGGAGGTTCAGTACTTC. Protein sequence: CASSLAGTAEVQYF.

The chain recombines TRBV2 with TRBJ2-5, with TRBD2 as a possible D gene (6 bases). TRBJ2-7 matches the DNA end more closely, so the J call is doubtful. Germline CDR1 and CDR2: SNHLY and FYNNEI. This CDR3 contains 13 residues. CDR3 loop: CASSGDFLYEQYF. DNA for the CDR3: TGTGCCAGCAGTGGGGACTTTTTATACGAGCAGTACTTC.

The chain is built from TRBV28 and TRBJ2-7; 10 bases fit TRBD1. The length of the CDR3 is 14 residues. V shed 6 bases, J shed 4 bases, and the junction held 6 bases outside the gene matches. The germline gives CDR1 MDHEN, CDR2 SYDVKM. The CDR3 DNA follows: TGTGCCAGCAGCCCGGGACAGGGGTTGTACGAGCAGTACTTC. This encodes CASSPGQGLYEQYF.

This clone was observed a few times. The rearrangement joins TRBV9 to TRBJ2-2; D not resolved. Germline V gene lookup returns CDR1 SGDLS and CDR2 YYNGEE. The CDR3 is 12 residues long. Deletions cut 4 bases from V and 7 bases from J, with 8 bases between. The CDR3 coding sequence is TGTGCCAGCAGCCCCCGGAGCGGGGAGCTGTTTTTT. It translates to CASSPRSGELFF.

CDR3 coding DNA: TGCAGCGTAACCAGTAGCGCCCGACTCCCGTATTTT. Translating it yields CSVTSSARLPYF. The genes are TRBV29-1 and TRBJ2-3; a possible D gene is TRBD2 (5 bases). The CDR3 extends over 12 amino acids. CDR1 is SQVTM, CDR2 ANQGSEA, per germline. The V gene lost 6 bases and the J gene lost 14 bases, with 21 bases spanning the gap.

The rearrangement links TRBV5-1 to TRBJ2-1, with D possibly TRBD1 on 6 matching bases. The germline V gene encodes CDR1 SGHRS and CDR2 YFSETQ. The CDR3 contains 13 residues. V was shortened by 5 bases and J by 3 bases, with 9 bases between the two germline ends. The CDR3 here is CASSGDNYNEQFF. Here the CDR3 DNA reads TGCGCCAGCAGTGGGGACAACTACAATGAGCAGTTCTTC.

The V and J genes are TRBV5-1 and TRBJ2-7; 9 positions agree with TRBD1. CDR1 is SGHRS, CDR2 YFSETQ, per germline. V was pared by 0 bases and J by 6 bases, with 10 bases of the junction left unmatched. The CDR3 length is 16 residues. CDR3 protein: CASSLALGQGYFEQYF. CDR3 sequence (DNA): TGCGCCAGCAGCTTGGCCCTGGGACAGGGTTATTTCGAGCAGTACTTC.

The genes are TRBV7-2 and TRBJ2-7, with D possibly being TRBD2 (5 bases). Trimming removed 8 bases at V and 1 base at J, with 9 bases between. Germline CDR1 and CDR2: SGHTA and FQGNSA. The CDR3 consists of 12 residues. The CDR3 region is CASGRESYEQYF. CDR3 nucleotides: TGTGCCAGCGGCCGGGAATCCTACGAGCAGTACTTC. Looking up the rest from reference TRBV7-2 and TRBJ2-7 gives the full variable domain: GAGVSQSPSNKVTEKGKDVELRCDPISGHTALYWYRQSLGQGLEFLIYFQGNSAPDKSGLPSDRFSAERTGGSVSTLTIQRTQQEDSAVYLCASGRESYEQYFGPGTRLTVT.

This clone was detected only once. The rearrangement uses TRBV28 and TRBJ2-7, with TRBD1 identical over 7 bases. This CDR3 region has 14 residues. Unmatched junction bases numbered 6, after V lost 5 bases and J lost 2 bases. Germline V CDR1 and CDR2: MDHEN, SYDVKM. In DNA form, the CDR3 reads TGTGCCAGCAGTATCGGGCAGGGGGCCTACGAGCAGTACTTC. This encodes CASSIGQGAYEQYF.

The chain has TRBV7-8 and TRBJ1-3, with no clear D. This CDR3 region has 14 residues. Between the trimmed V and J ends, which lost 1 base and 5 bases, there was a span of 9 bases. The germline V gene encodes CDR1 SGHVS and CDR2 FQNEAQ. In DNA, the CDR3 is TGTGCCAGCAGCTTAGAAGTGGGCCGAAACACCATATATTTT. Encoded protein: CASSLEVGRNTIYF. Full variable domain (remainder filled in from reference TRBV7-8 and TRBJ1-3): GAGVSQSPRYKVAKRGQDVALRCDPISGHVSLFWYQQALGQGPEFLTYFQNEAQLDKSGLPSDRFFAERPEGSVSTLKIQRTQQEDSAVYLCASSLEVGRNTIYFGEGSWLTVV.

This clone was recorded a few times. This chain uses TRBV27 with TRBJ1-5; 7 nucleotides agree with TRBD1. J was trimmed by 4 bases and V by 5 bases; bases with no gene match: 17. CDR3 size: 18 residues. The germline V gene has CDR1 MNHEY and CDR2 SMNVEV (reference sequence). For the CDR3, the DNA is TGTGCCAGCAGTCCCCCAAACCAGGGGGGTGGAAGGAATCAGCCCCAGCATTTT. It codes for CASSPPNQGGGRNQPQHF.

This clone was observed a single time. CDR3 DNA: TGTGCCAGCAGTGAAGTAGAGGTCTCCTTTTACGAGCAGTACTTC. This translates into CASSEVEVSFYEQYF. V usage is TRBV6-1 and J usage is TRBJ2-7; no definite D call. V lost 1 base to trimming and J lost 4 bases, with 14 bases between them. Looked up from germline, CDR1 is MNHNS and CDR2 is SASEGT. This CDR3 spans 15 amino acids.

The V call is TRBV6-4, the J call TRBJ2-3; 14 nucleotides agree with TRBD2. This CDR3 is 16 amino acids long. Germline V gene lookup returns CDR1 MRHNA and CDR2 SNTAGT. V lost 9 bases and J lost 2; bases outside the gene matches: 7. The CDR3 nucleotides are TGTGCCAGTTCCCCGACTAGCGGGGGGGCCACAGATACGCAGTATTTT. It specifies CASSPTSGGATDTQYF.

The chain employs TRBV18 and TRBJ2-7; 11 bases are shared with TRBD1. Germline V gene lookup returns CDR1 KGHSH and CDR2 LQKENI. V shed 3 bases and J 3 bases; nucleotides not matched to a gene: 7. This CDR3 spans 16 amino acids. CDR3 bases: TGTGCCAGCTCACCGGTCACCGGGACAGGGGGCTACGAGCAGTACTTC. Its protein is CASSPVTGTGGYEQYF.

V and J are TRBV5-4 and TRBJ1-2; TRBD1 aligns across 10 bases. CDR1 and CDR2 from the germline V gene are SGHNT and YYREEE (reference sequence). CDR3 length: 13 residues. After removal of 4 bases from V and 6 bases from J, the junction contained 3 bases not matched to a gene. The CDR3 loop is CASSPTGGDGYTF. For the CDR3, the DNA is TGTGCCAGCAGCCCGACAGGGGGCGATGGCTACACCTTC.

The rearrangement joins TRBV6-1 to TRBJ1-4, with D uncertain. This CDR3 spans 12 amino acids. Per germline, CDR1 MNHNS and CDR2 SASEGT. V lost 7 bases to trimming and J lost 8 bases, with 11 bases between them. The CDR3 DNA is TGTGCCAGCACCCAGAAGAGGGAAAAACTGTTTTTT. Protein sequence: CASTQKREKLFF.